The clone carrying this TCR beta chain was seen just once. These data come from a study of T cell responses to AZD1222 COVID-19 vaccine. The wider study: Pooled together were second doses at about 4 or about 12 weeks.

Generated by immunoSEQ multiplex PCR, the TCRdb table keeps only in-frame clones and is missing some. The sample holds 99,000 or so clones, roughly nine tenths seen once. The junction had 6 bases not matched to a gene; V was cut back by 9 bases and J by 7 bases. The CDR3 has 12 residues. Germline V gene data show CDR1 as SNHLY and CDR2 as FYNNEI. The sample consisted of peripheral blood, taken on day 0 of AZD1222 vaccination. The rearrangement links TRBV2 to TRBJ1-2; 9 bases are shared with TRBD1. The source of this sequence is an adult in good health. CDR3 sequence reads: CARVDRGAGYTF. CDR3 nucleotides: TGTGCCAGGGTCGACAGGGGGGCTGGCTACACCTTC.